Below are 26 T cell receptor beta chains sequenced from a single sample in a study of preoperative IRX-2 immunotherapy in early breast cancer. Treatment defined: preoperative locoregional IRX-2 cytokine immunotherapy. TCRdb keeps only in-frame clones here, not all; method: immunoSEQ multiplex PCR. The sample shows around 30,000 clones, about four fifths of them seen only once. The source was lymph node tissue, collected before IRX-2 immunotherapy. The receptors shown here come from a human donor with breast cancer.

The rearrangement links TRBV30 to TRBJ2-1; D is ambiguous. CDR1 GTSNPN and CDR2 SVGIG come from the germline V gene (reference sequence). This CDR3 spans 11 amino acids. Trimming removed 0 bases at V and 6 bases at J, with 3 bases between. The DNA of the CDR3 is TGTGCCTGGAGTGTACTCAATGAGCAGTTCTTC. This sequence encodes CAWSVLNEQFF.

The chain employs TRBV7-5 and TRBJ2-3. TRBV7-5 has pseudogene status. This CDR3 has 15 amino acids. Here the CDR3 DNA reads TGTGCCAGCAGCTTAACGGGGCCTAGCACAGATACGCAGTATTTT. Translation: CASSLTGPSTDTQYF.

The CDR3, as DNA: TGTGCCAGTAGTATCCCCTTTAATACTCAGCCCCAGCATTTT. Its translation is CASSIPFNTQPQHF. The genes are TRBV19 and TRBJ1-5; no reliable D call. Looked up from germline, CDR1 is LNHDA and CDR2 is SQIVND (reference sequence). The CDR3 consists of 14 residues. Deletions cut 3 bases from V and 6 bases from J, with 12 bases between.

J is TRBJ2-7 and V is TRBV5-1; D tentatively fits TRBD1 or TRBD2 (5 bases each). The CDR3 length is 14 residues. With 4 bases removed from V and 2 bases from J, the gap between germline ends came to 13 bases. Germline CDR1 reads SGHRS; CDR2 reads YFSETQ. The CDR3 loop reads CASSGDPSTYEQYF. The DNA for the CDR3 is TGCGCCAGCAGCGGGGACCCGTCGACCTACGAGCAGTACTTC. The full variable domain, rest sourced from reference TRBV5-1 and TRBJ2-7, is KAGVTQTPRYLIKTRGQQVTLSCSPISGHRSVSWYQQTPGQGLQFLFEYFSETQRNKGNFPGRFSGRQFSNSRSEMNVSTLELGDSALYLCASSGDPSTYEQYFGPGTRLTVT.

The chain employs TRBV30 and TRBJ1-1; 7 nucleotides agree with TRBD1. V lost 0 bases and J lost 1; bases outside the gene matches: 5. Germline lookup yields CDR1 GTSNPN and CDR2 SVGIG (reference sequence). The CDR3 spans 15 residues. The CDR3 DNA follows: TGTGCCTGGAGTGTACCCAGACAGGGGAACACTGAAGCTTTCTTT. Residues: CAWSVPRQGNTEAFF.

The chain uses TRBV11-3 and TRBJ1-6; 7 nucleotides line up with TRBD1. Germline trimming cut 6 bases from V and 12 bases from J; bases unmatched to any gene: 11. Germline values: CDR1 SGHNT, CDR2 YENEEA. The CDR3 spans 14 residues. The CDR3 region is CASSQATGLQPLHF. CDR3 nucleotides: TGTGCCAGCAGTCAAGCGACAGGGCTCCAACCCCTCCACTTT.

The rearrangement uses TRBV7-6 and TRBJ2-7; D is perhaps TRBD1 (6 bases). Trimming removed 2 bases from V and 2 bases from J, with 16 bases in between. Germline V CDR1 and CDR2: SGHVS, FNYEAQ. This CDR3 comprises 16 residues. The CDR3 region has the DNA TGTGCCAGCAGCTTAACCTCGACAGGAGTGACCTACGAGCAGTACTTC. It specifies CASSLTSTGVTYEQYF.

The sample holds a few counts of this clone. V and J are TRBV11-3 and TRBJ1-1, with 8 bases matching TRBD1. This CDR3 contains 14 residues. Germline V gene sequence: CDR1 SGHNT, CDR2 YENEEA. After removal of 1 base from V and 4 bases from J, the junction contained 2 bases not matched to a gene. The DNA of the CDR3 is TGTGCCAGCAGCTTAGGCAGGGGGCCCACTGAAGCTTTCTTT. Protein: CASSLGRGPTEAFF.

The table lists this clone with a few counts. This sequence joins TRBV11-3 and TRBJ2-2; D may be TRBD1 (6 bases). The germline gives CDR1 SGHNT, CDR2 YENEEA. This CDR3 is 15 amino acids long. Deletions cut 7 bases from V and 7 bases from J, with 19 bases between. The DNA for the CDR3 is TGTGCCAGCATCTCCCAAAGGGGGTCGGGCGGGGAGCTGTTTTTT. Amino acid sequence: CASISQRGSGGELFF. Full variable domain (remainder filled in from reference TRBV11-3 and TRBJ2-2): EAGVVQSPRYKIIEKKQPVAFWCNPISGHNTLYWYLQNLGQGPELLIRYENEEAVDDSQLPKDRFSAERLKGVDSTLKIQPAELGDSAVYLCASISQRGSGGELFFGEGSRLTVL.

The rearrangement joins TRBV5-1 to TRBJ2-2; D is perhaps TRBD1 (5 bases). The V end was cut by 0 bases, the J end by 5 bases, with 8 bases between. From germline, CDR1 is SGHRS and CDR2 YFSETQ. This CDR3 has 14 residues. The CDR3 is CASSLGGRTGELFF. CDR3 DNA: TGCGCCAGCAGCTTGGGGGGCAGAACCGGGGAGCTGTTTTTT.

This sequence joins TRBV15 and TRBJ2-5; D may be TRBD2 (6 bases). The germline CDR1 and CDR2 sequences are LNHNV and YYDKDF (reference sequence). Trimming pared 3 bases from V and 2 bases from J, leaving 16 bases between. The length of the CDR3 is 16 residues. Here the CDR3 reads CATSSRDSSRQETQYF. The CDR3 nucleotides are TGTGCCACCAGCAGTCGGGACTCCTCCAGACAAGAGACCCAGTACTTC.

DNA of the CDR3: TGCGCCAGCAGTGATCAAGGGACAGGGCCTGAAAAACTGTTTTTT. Amino acid sequence: CASSDQGTGPEKLFF. The rearrangement links TRBV10-2 to TRBJ1-4, with TRBD1 matching 9 bases. Per the germline V gene, CDR1 is WSHSY and CDR2 is SAAADI. The CDR3 totals 15 residues. Trimming took 3 bases from V and 7 from J; bases not matched to a gene: 6.

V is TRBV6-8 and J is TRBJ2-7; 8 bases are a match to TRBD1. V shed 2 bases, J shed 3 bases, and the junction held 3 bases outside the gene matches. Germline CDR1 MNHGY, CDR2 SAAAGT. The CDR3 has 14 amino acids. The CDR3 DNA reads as TGTGCCAGCAGTTACAGGGACAGGAGCTACGAGCAGTACTTC. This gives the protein CASSYRDRSYEQYF.

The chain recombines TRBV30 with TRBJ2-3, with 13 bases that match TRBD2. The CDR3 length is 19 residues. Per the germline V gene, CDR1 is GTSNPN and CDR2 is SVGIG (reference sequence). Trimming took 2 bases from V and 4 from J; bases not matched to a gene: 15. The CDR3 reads CAWSIRTSGGKRQADTQYF. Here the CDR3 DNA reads TGTGCCTGGAGTATTCGGACTAGCGGGGGTAAAAGGCAAGCAGATACGCAGTATTTT.

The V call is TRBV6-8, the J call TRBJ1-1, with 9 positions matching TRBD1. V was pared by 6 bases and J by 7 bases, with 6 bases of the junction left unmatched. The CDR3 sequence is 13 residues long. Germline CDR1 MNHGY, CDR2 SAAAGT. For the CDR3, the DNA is TGTGCCAGCAGCGCTACAGGGGGCGGTGAAGCTTTCTTT. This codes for CASSATGGGEAFF.

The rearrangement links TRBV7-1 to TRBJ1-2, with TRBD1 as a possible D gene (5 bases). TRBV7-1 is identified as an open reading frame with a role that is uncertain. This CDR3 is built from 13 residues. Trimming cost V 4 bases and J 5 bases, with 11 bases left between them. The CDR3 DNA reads TGTGCCAGCAGCTTAGGGGTGACATATGGCTACACCTTC. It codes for CASSLGVTYGYTF.

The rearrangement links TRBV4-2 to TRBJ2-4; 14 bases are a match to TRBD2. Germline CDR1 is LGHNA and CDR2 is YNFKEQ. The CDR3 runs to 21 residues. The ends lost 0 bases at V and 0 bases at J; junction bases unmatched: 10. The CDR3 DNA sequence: TGTGCCAGCAGCCAAGAGCCCCAGACTAGCGGGGGGGCTTTAGCCAAAAACATTCAGTACTTC. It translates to CASSQEPQTSGGALAKNIQYF.

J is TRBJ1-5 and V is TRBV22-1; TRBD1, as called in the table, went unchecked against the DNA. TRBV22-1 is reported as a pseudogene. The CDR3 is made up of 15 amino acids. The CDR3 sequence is CASRDRGLFRQPQHF. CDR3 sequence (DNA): TGTGCCAGCAGGGACAGGGGGTTGTTTCGGCAGCCCCAGCATTTT.

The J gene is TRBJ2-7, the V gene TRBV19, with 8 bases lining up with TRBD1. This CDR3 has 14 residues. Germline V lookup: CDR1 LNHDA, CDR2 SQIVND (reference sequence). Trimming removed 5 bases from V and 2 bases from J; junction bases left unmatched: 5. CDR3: CASSARDRPYEQYF. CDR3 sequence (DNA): TGTGCCAGTAGTGCCCGGGACAGGCCCTACGAGCAGTACTTC.

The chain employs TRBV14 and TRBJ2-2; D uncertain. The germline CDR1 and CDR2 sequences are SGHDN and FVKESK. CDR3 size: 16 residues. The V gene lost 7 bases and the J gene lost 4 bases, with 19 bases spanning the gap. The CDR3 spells CASNPTRTGPTGELFF. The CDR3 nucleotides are TGTGCCAGCAATCCCACTCGGACGGGTCCCACCGGGGAGCTGTTTTTT.

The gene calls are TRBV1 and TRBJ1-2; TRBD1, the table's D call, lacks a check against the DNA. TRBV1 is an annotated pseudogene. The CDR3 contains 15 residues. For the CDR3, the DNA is TGCGCCAGCAGCCCCGGAACAGGGGGGAACTATGGCTACACCTTC. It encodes CASSPGTGGNYGYTF.

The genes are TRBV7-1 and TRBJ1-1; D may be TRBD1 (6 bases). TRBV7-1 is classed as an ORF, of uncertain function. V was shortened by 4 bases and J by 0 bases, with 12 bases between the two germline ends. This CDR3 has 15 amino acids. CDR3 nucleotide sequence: TGTGCCAGCAGCTTACAGGGAAACATGAACACTGAAGCTTTCTTT. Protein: CASSLQGNMNTEAFF.

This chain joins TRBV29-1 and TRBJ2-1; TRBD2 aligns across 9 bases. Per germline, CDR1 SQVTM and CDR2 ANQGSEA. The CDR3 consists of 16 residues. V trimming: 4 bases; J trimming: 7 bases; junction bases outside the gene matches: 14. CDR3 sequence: CSVGGLLRGGQNEQFF. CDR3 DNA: TGCAGCGTTGGTGGCCTATTGCGGGGGGGCCAAAATGAGCAGTTCTTC.

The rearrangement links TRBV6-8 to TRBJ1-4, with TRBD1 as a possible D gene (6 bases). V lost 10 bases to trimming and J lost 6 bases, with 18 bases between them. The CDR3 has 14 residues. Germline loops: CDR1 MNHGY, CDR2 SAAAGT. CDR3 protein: CAIGDTRQDEKLFF. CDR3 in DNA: TGTGCCATCGGGGACACAAGACAAGATGAAAAACTGTTTTTT.

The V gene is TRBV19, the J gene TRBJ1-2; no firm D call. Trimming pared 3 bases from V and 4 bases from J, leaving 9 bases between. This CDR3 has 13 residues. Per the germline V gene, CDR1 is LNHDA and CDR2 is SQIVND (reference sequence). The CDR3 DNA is TGTGCCAGTAGTATCCCGGGCGTCTATGGCTACACCTTC. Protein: CASSIPGVYGYTF.

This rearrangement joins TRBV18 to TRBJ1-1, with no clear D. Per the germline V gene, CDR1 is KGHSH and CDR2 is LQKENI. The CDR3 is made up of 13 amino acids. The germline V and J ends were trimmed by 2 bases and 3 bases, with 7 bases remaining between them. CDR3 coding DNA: TGTGCCAGCTCACCATCGGCGGACACTGAAGCTTTCTTT. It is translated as CASSPSADTEAFF. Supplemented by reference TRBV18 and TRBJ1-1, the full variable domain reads NAGVMQNPRHLVRRRGQEARLRCSPMKGHSHVYWYRQLPEEGLKFMVYLQKENIIDESGMPKERFSAEFPKEGPSILRIQQVVRGDSAAYFCASSPSADTEAFFGQGTRLTVV.